This TCR beta chain was documented in a study of T cell changes during pregnancy in multiple sclerosis. TCRdb keeps only in-frame clones here, not all; method: immunoSEQ multiplex PCR. The sample carries around 34,000 clones, about 94% recorded once. The CDR3 totals 15 residues. J was trimmed by 2 bases and V by 1 base; bases with no gene match: 2. Germline CDR1 and CDR2: LGHNT and FRNRAP. The chain uses TRBV12-5 and TRBJ1-3, with 7 bases lining up with TRBD1. The receptor's source is a female donor with multiple sclerosis, enrolled in a pregnancy study. Sequenced here: CD4+ T cells from peripheral blood mononuclear cells, sampled in the second trimester of pregnancy. DNA for the CDR3: TGTGCTAGTGGTTTGGAGACAGGGACTGGAAACACCATATATTTT. This sequence encodes CASGLETGTGNTIYF.